This passage covers 18 T cell receptor beta chains from one sample sequenced in a study of Graves' ophthalmopathy and Graves' hyperthyroidism. For repertoire sequencing, the TCR beta CDR3 regions were amplified from RNA transcripts. First-round RT-PCR with HTBI primers preceded a second-round multiplex PCR. TCRdb re-called the multiplex PCR reads through MiXCR, storing one row per CDR3 protein. The table lists about half a million distinct CDR3 sequences, approximately 14% of them singletons. Sample: blood. The origin of the receptors is a woman aged 25 to 39 with Graves' ophthalmopathy.

This clonotype was seen many times. The chain joins TRBV12-3 or TRBV12-4 to TRBJ1-5, with unresolved D. V lost 1 base to trimming and J lost 7 bases, with 8 bases between them. The CDR3 is made up of 13 amino acids. As DNA, the CDR3 is TGTGCCAGCAGTTTAGGCGGAGGGCAGCCCCAGCATTTT. Its translation: CASSLGGGQPQHF.

This clonotype was recorded many times. The chain is built from TRBV29-1 and TRBJ2-7; no reliable D call. Deletions cut 2 bases from V and 0 bases from J, with 5 bases between. The CDR3 totals 12 residues. Germline V CDR1 and CDR2: SQVTM, ANQGSEA. CDR3 loop: CSVERSSYEQYF. The CDR3 DNA is TGCAGCGTTGAAAGGAGCTCCTACGAGCAGTACTTC.

This clonotype was picked up many times. The chain combines TRBV20-1 with TRBJ2-7; a weak D match, TRBD2 (6 bases). CDR3 length: 16 amino acids. Trimming removed 0 bases at V and 0 bases at J, with 15 bases between. Germline CDR1 and CDR2: DFQATT and SNEGSKA (reference sequence). The CDR3 nucleotides are TGCAGTGCTAGAGAAAAGGCGGGGTTCAGCTCCTACGAGCAGTACTTC. Protein product: CSAREKAGFSSYEQYF.

Turning to this clonotype: This sequence may be a read error, since a much larger clone differs from it by one base. The chain combines TRBV20-1 with TRBJ1-1; 7 bases match TRBD1. The CDR3 totals 12 residues. Germline V lookup: CDR1 DFQATT, CDR2 SNEGSKA (reference sequence). The CDR3, as DNA: TGCAGTGCTGCCGACAGGGACACTGAAGCTTGCTTT. Its translation: CSAADRDTEACF.

The chain employs TRBV5-1 and TRBJ2-2; TRBD1 might be the D (5 bases). CDR1 is SGHRS and CDR2 is YFSETQ in the germline V gene. Trimming cost V 4 bases and J 3 bases, with 19 bases left between them. The CDR3 extends over 17 amino acids. The CDR3: CASSPFQGLSDTGELFF. The CDR3 DNA is TGCGCCAGCAGCCCGTTTCAGGGTTTGTCGGACACCGGGGAGCTGTTTTTT.

This clonotype has a count of ten or more. The chain joins TRBV24-1 to TRBJ2-2; a possible D gene is TRBD1 (6 bases). Germline V lookup: CDR1 KGHDR, CDR2 SFDVKD. CDR3 length: 12 amino acids. Trimming removed 9 bases at V and 6 bases at J, with 10 bases between. The CDR3 spells CATQGLAGELFF. As DNA, the CDR3 is TGTGCCACCCAGGGGTTGGCCGGGGAGCTGTTTTTT.

This clonotype was observed many times. This chain uses TRBV28 with TRBJ1-2; TRBD1 aligns across 9 bases. The CDR3 contains 16 residues. Germline V lookup: CDR1 MDHEN, CDR2 SYDVKM. V lost 5 bases, J lost 5 bases, and 12 bases stayed unmatched. The CDR3 DNA reads TGTGCCAGCAGTCTCCCTTACAGGGGGCGATCTTATGGCTACACCTTC. Translating it yields CASSLPYRGRSYGYTF.

Comments on this clonotype: A junction end diverges from the germline sequence, so it may reflect a read error. V gene TRBV28 combines with J gene TRBJ1-1; 7 bases agree with TRBD1. Germline CDR1 MDHEN, CDR2 SYDVKM. The CDR3 has 13 amino acids. CDR3 nucleotide sequence: TGTGTCAGCAGTTTGTGGGGGGACAGTGAAGCTTTCTTT. Amino acids: CVSSLWGDSEAFF.

This clonotype was observed at least ten times. V and J are TRBV7-2 and TRBJ2-5; D is unclear. There are 13 residues in the CDR3. Germline CDR1 is SGHTA and CDR2 is FQGNSA. Trimming cost V 5 bases and J 5 bases, with 12 bases left between them. The CDR3 DNA reads TGTGCCAGCAGCCCTTCTTTGGGGGAGACCCAGTACTTC. Translated: CASSPSLGETQYF.

In this sample, this clonotype turned up many times. The chain is built from TRBV29-1 and TRBJ2-7, with D uncertain. The V end lost 4 bases, the J end lost 0 bases, and 13 bases lay between the germline ends. The CDR3 sequence is 14 residues long. CDR1 is SQVTM and CDR2 is ANQGSEA in the germline V gene. The CDR3 DNA reads as TGCAGCGTTGTACCGGGTATGAACTCCTACGAGCAGTACTTC. It specifies CSVVPGMNSYEQYF.

This clonotype was observed at least ten times. This chain joins TRBV20-1 and TRBJ2-5, with a tentative D call TRBD2 (5 bases). Trimming stripped 6 bases from V and 0 bases from J, with 17 bases between. CDR1 DFQATT and CDR2 SNEGSKA come from the germline V gene (reference sequence). The CDR3 is 15 residues long. The CDR3 DNA follows: TGCAGTGCCAACGGGGAGAAGGCGTACCAAGAGACCCAGTACTTC. Translated: CSANGEKAYQETQYF.

This clonotype turned up a few times. This chain links TRBV20-1 with TRBJ1-6; no firm D call. In germline, CDR1 is DFQATT, CDR2 SNEGSKA (reference sequence). V lost 3 bases to trimming and J lost 7 bases, with 13 bases between them. The CDR3 has 14 residues. DNA of the CDR3: TGCAGTGCTAGTCTCGCCAGTGACAATTCACCCCTCCACTTT. It specifies CSASLASDNSPLHF.

This clonotype was seen many times. The V call is TRBV12-3 or TRBV12-4, the J call TRBJ1-5; 7 bases map to TRBD1. Unmatched junction bases numbered 1, after V lost 4 bases and J lost 4 bases. This CDR3 comprises 13 residues. CDR3 region: CASSSGGNQPQHF. The CDR3 DNA reads TGTGCCAGCAGTTCAGGGGGTAATCAGCCCCAGCATTTT.

This clonotype was seen at least ten times. The chain uses TRBV29-1 and TRBJ2-5; maybe TRBD1 (7 bases). The length of the CDR3 is 17 residues. V was trimmed by 7 bases and J by 0 bases, leaving 24 bases between them. Germline V gene lookup returns CDR1 SQVTM and CDR2 ANQGSEA. The CDR3 sequence is CSARRRRAGGYQETQYF. The CDR3, as DNA: TGCAGCGCTCGCAGGCGGAGGGCAGGGGGTTACCAAGAGACCCAGTACTTC.

This clonotype was found many times. At one of its ends the junction is not consistent with the germline gene, which may arise from a read error. This rearrangement joins TRBV2 to TRBJ2-4, with D possibly TRBD1 on 6 matching bases. Germline assignment: CDR1 SNHLY and CDR2 FYNNEI. The CDR3 covers 16 residues. Here the CDR3 DNA reads TGTGCCAGCATTCTGGAGGCAGGGGTGGCCAAAAACATTAAGTACTTC. Protein: CASILEAGVAKNIKYF.

This chain connects TRBV27 to TRBJ2-2; possibly TRBD2 for D (6 bases). V lost 5 bases and J lost 1, with 8 bases in between. Germline CDR1 and CDR2: MNHEY and SMNVEV (reference sequence). The CDR3 runs 14 residues. DNA for the CDR3: TGTGCCAGCAGTGTGGGGGGGAACACCGGGGAGCTGTTTTTT. Its protein product is CASSVGGNTGELFF.

This clonotype was seen many times. J is TRBJ1-5 and V is TRBV6-1; D remains unclear. Trimming stripped 7 bases from V and 0 bases from J, with 7 bases between. The CDR3 extends over 13 amino acids. Germline lookup yields CDR1 MNHNS and CDR2 SASEGT. DNA for the CDR3: TGTGCCAGCAAAGAAAATAGCAATCAGCCCCAGCATTTT. It encodes CASKENSNQPQHF.

This clonotype was picked up many times. This chain connects TRBV12-3 or TRBV12-4 to TRBJ1-5; maybe TRBD1 (5 bases). V shed 3 bases and J shed 3 bases, with 12 bases lying between them. CDR3 size: 15 residues. CDR3 in amino acids: CASSFASGHNQPQHF. DNA of the CDR3: TGTGCCAGCAGTTTCGCGTCAGGGCACAATCAGCCCCAGCATTTT.